These 26 T cell receptor beta chains were sequenced from one sample in a study of cytomegalovirus exposure and HLA in healthy donors. The PCR was carried out with 60 Vbeta primers and 13 Jbeta primers. Assay: immunoSEQ multiplex PCR; the TCRdb copy retains only in-frame clones and omits some. Here the sample spans 120,000 to 150,000 clones, roughly 80% being singletons. The specimen sequenced was PBMCs. The receptors derive from a woman aged 45-60 years in good health and CMV-seropositive.

The chain recombines TRBV7-8 with TRBJ2-2, with 7 bases lining up with TRBD1. Germline trimming cut 3 bases from V and 5 bases from J; bases unmatched to any gene: 9. The CDR3 runs 16 residues. Germline assignment: CDR1 SGHVS and CDR2 FQNEAQ. The CDR3 loop is CASSFSRGRGTGELFF. The CDR3 bases are TGTGCCAGCAGCTTCTCTAGGGGGCGCGGTACCGGGGAGCTGTTTTTT.

Only one count was recorded for this clone. The rearrangement uses TRBV6-5 and TRBJ1-5; TRBD1 matches at 8 bases. Germline trimming cut 10 bases from V and 2 bases from J; bases unmatched to any gene: 4. In germline, CDR1 is MNHEY, CDR2 SVGAGI. The CDR3 sequence is 13 residues long. CDR3 amino acids: CATGTGRNQPQHF. The CDR3 bases are TGTGCCACCGGGACAGGACGCAATCAGCCCCAGCATTTT.

V gene TRBV6-5 combines with J gene TRBJ2-2, with 7 bases fitting TRBD1. The germline CDR1 and CDR2 sequences are MNHEY and SVGAGI. Losses at the gene ends were 5 bases for V and 6 bases for J; bases not matched to a gene: 6. The CDR3 consists of 14 residues. CDR3 loop: CASSATGDAGELFF. The DNA of the CDR3 is TGTGCCAGCAGTGCTACAGGGGATGCCGGGGAGCTGTTTTTT.

V gene TRBV5-1 combines with J gene TRBJ1-1; D remains ambiguous. Germline CDR1 is SGHRS and CDR2 is YFSETQ. V lost 0 bases, J lost 7 bases, and 13 bases lay in between. This CDR3 spans 14 amino acids. DNA for the CDR3: TGCGCCAGCAGCTTGGGGTTTGGGGAGGATGAAGCTTTCTTT. Protein: CASSLGFGEDEAFF.

The chain is built from TRBV11-2 and TRBJ2-5; the D gene is possibly TRBD1 (5 bases). The V end was cut by 1 base, the J end by 6 bases, with 9 bases between. CDR3 length equals 13 residues. Germline-derived CDR1 and CDR2 are SGHAT and FQNNGV. CDR3 sequence: CASSLVGLQTQYF. CDR3 in DNA: TGTGCCAGCAGCTTAGTGGGGCTTCAGACCCAGTACTTC.

The V and J genes are TRBV23-1 and TRBJ2-1, with D perhaps TRBD2 (5 bases). TRBV23-1 qualifies as an ORF whose function is uncertain. V lost 8 bases, J lost 7 bases, and 18 bases lay in between. The CDR3 has 14 amino acids. CDR3 sequence reads: CASCPGNRRNEQFF. The DNA of the CDR3 is TGCGCCAGCTGTCCCGGGAACCGAAGGAATGAGCAGTTCTTC.

This chain joins TRBV28 and TRBJ2-7; D perhaps matches TRBD2 (6 bases). The CDR3 extends over 15 amino acids. Trimming pared 5 bases from V and 4 bases from J, leaving 18 bases between. Per the germline V gene, CDR1 is MDHEN and CDR2 is SYDVKM. CDR3 in amino acids: CASSPPTSFAYEQYF. In nucleotides, the CDR3 is TGTGCCAGCAGTCCCCCGACTAGTTTCGCGTACGAGCAGTACTTC.

V is TRBV2 and J is TRBJ2-7, with D uncertain. There are 13 residues in the CDR3. In germline, CDR1 is SNHLY, CDR2 FYNNEI. Trimming pared 4 bases from V and 6 bases from J, leaving 13 bases between. CDR3 coding DNA: TGTGCCAGCAGTGGGGTATCGGGTGGCGAGCAGTACTTC. It is translated as CASSGVSGGEQYF.

The sample holds a few counts of this clone. J is TRBJ2-5 and V is TRBV7-2; 7 nucleotides line up with TRBD2. V trimming: 5 bases; J trimming: 3 bases; junction bases outside the gene matches: 21. Germline V gene sequence: CDR1 SGHTA, CDR2 FQGNSA. The CDR3 totals 19 residues. The CDR3 is CASSPYLPGYQRGEETQYF. CDR3 DNA sequence: TGTGCCAGCAGCCCTTATTTGCCGGGGTATCAGCGGGGAGAAGAGACCCAGTACTTC.

The V and J genes are TRBV11-2 and TRBJ2-1, with 9 nucleotides matching TRBD2. The V segment lost 6 bases and the J segment 4 bases; nucleotides outside the gene matches: 10. CDR3 length: 16 residues. Germline loops: CDR1 SGHAT, CDR2 FQNNGV. This CDR3 is CASSLRGRGGYNEQFF. The CDR3 coding sequence is TGTGCCAGCAGTTTGAGGGGGCGGGGGGGATACAATGAGCAGTTCTTC. Combining the CDR3 with reference TRBV11-2 and TRBJ2-1 gives the whole variable domain EAGVAQSPRYKIIEKRQSVAFWCNPISGHATLYWYQQILGQGPKLLIQFQNNGVVDDSQLPKDRFSAERLKGVDSTLKIQPAKLEDSAVYLCASSLRGRGGYNEQFFGPGTRLTVL.

This sequence joins TRBV30 and TRBJ1-1, with a possible D match to TRBD1 (5 bases). Germline CDR1 GTSNPN, CDR2 SVGIG (reference sequence). V shed 0 bases and J shed 5 bases, with 10 bases lying between them. The CDR3 consists of 13 residues. CDR3 nucleotides: TGTGCCTGGAGTGTAAGCAGGGTTACTGAAGCTTTCTTT. Translating it yields CAWSVSRVTEAFF.

In DNA form, the CDR3 reads TGCGCCAGCAGCTCCGCGGGAGGCGAGACTGAAGCTTTCTTT. Protein product: CASSSAGGETEAFF. The rearrangement joins TRBV5-1 to TRBJ1-1; D uncertain. This CDR3 has 14 amino acids. CDR1 is SGHRS and CDR2 is YFSETQ in the germline V gene. V was trimmed by 3 bases and J by 5 bases, leaving 14 bases between them.

The chain joins TRBV2 to TRBJ2-5; 12 bases align to TRBD1. Germline V CDR1 and CDR2: SNHLY, FYNNEI. Trimming took 8 bases from V and 2 from J; bases not matched to a gene: 6. The CDR3 consists of 15 residues. The CDR3 DNA reads as TGTGCCAGCGTATGGGACAGGGGGCGACAAGAGACCCAGTACTTC. Translation gives CASVWDRGRQETQYF.

The CDR3 spells CATEPGTGFYEQYF. In DNA form, the CDR3 reads TGTGCCACCGAGCCCGGGACAGGGTTTTACGAGCAGTACTTC. This chain connects TRBV5-4 to TRBJ2-5, with 9 bases that match TRBD1. The DNA end favors TRBJ2-7, so the J call may be wrong. CDR3 length: 14 amino acids. Germline loops: CDR1 SGHNT, CDR2 YYREEE (reference sequence).

The rearrangement uses TRBV9 and TRBJ2-3; unclear D gene. Trimming stripped 0 bases from V and 7 bases from J, with 6 bases between. The CDR3 covers 12 residues. In germline, CDR1 is SGDLS, CDR2 YYNGEE. CDR3 sequence reads: CASSVGGHTQYF. The CDR3 nucleotides read TGTGCCAGCAGCGTAGGTGGGCATACGCAGTATTTT.

The CDR3 DNA sequence: TGTGCCAGCAGCTGGACAGCAACTAATGAAAAACTGTTTTTT. This gives the protein CASSWTATNEKLFF. V usage is TRBV7-8 and J usage is TRBJ1-4; possibly TRBD1 for D (6 bases). This CDR3 region has 14 residues. Trimming removed 4 bases from V and 0 bases from J, with 6 bases in between. CDR1 and CDR2 from the germline V gene are SGHVS and FQNEAQ.

The rearrangement uses TRBV4-3 and TRBJ1-1; no reliable D call. The V and J ends lost 0 bases and 8 bases respectively, with 16 bases between them. Looked up from germline, CDR1 is LGHNA and CDR2 is YSLEER. This CDR3 region has 15 residues. The CDR3 DNA reads as TGCGCCAGCAGCCAAGAAGGGTTAGAGGGTGGCGAAGCTTTCTTT. The encoded protein is CASSQEGLEGGEAFF.

The V call is TRBV7-2, the J call TRBJ1-2; TRBD1 matches 11 bases. V lost 5 bases, J lost 13 bases, and 6 bases stayed unmatched. The CDR3 has 12 amino acids. Germline CDR1 is SGHTA and CDR2 is FQGNSA. The CDR3 sequence is CASSLGQGAATF. The CDR3 region has the DNA TGTGCCAGCAGCCTCGGACAGGGGGCGGCCACCTTC.

This chain joins TRBV15 and TRBJ1-4; D might be TRBD1 (5 bases). Germline CDR1 LNHNV, CDR2 YYDKDF (reference sequence). V lost 7 bases to trimming and J lost 0 bases, with 9 bases between them. This CDR3 has 14 residues. CDR3 amino acids: CATTGGATNEKLFF. CDR3 in DNA: TGTGCCACCACTGGGGGGGCAACTAATGAAAAACTGTTTTTT.

This chain uses TRBV5-4 with TRBJ2-7; unclear D gene. The germline CDR1 and CDR2 sequences are SGHNT and YYREEE (reference sequence). Between the trimmed V and J ends, which lost 2 bases and 5 bases, there was a span of 14 bases. The CDR3 sequence is 14 residues long. The CDR3 protein is CASSFALRFDEQYF. The CDR3 DNA sequence: TGTGCCAGCAGCTTCGCCCTTCGGTTCGACGAGCAGTACTTC.

J is TRBJ1-6 and V is TRBV28, with D possibly being TRBD1 (5 bases). Looked up from germline, CDR1 is MDHEN and CDR2 is SYDVKM. This CDR3 comprises 16 residues. Trimming removed 6 bases from V and 7 bases from J, with 19 bases in between. CDR3 sequence reads: CASRPAPGGLNSPLHF. DNA for the CDR3: TGTGCCAGCAGACCCGCGCCCGGGGGTCTAAATTCACCCCTCCACTTT.

The V call is TRBV2, the J call TRBJ2-1; TRBD2 aligns across 11 bases. The V and J ends lost 10 bases and 12 bases, in that order; junction bases with no gene match: 11. This CDR3 contains 13 residues. Germline V lookup: CDR1 SNHLY, CDR2 FYNNEI. The CDR3 DNA reads as TGTGCCACCGACCTTAGCGGGGGGGCGGGGCAGTTCTTC. This gives the protein CATDLSGGAGQFF. Full variable domain (outside the CDR3, taken from reference TRBV2 and TRBJ2-1): EPEVTQTPSHQVTQMGQEVILRCVPISNHLYFYWYRQILGQKVEFLVSFYNNEISEKSEIFDDQFSVERPDGSNFTLKIRSTKLEDSAMYFCATDLSGGAGQFFGPGTRLTVL.

The chain recombines TRBV6-5 with TRBJ2-7; no reliable D call. Germline lookup yields CDR1 MNHEY and CDR2 SVGAGI. V gave up 4 bases and J gave up 4 bases, with 14 bases separating them. There are 14 residues in the CDR3. CDR3 coding DNA: TGTGCCAGCAGTTCCGTCCTGCAGCGATACGAGCAGTACTTC. It translates to CASSSVLQRYEQYF.

The chain has TRBV7-2 and TRBJ1-1, with TRBD1 identical over 7 bases. CDR1 is SGHTA, CDR2 FQGNSA, per germline. V was pared by 6 bases and J by 4 bases, with 14 bases of the junction left unmatched. The CDR3 has 16 amino acids. The CDR3 loop reads CASRSRPGQYVTEAFF. The CDR3 coding sequence is TGTGCCAGCAGATCGAGACCGGGACAGTATGTCACTGAAGCTTTCTTT.

V is TRBV7-9 and J is TRBJ2-5; D perhaps matches TRBD2 (6 bases). The CDR3 is 13 residues long. The V and J ends lost 5 bases and 5 bases respectively, with 12 bases between them. The V gene's germline CDR1 is SEHNR and CDR2 FQNEAQ (reference sequence). CDR3: CASSTGLTETQYF. The CDR3 DNA follows: TGTGCCAGCAGCACGGGACTCACCGAGACCCAGTACTTC. Complete variable domain (other parts from reference TRBV7-9 and TRBJ2-5): DTGVSQNPRHKITKRGQNVTFRCDPISEHNRLYWYRQTLGQGPEFLTYFQNEAQLEKSRLLSDRFSAERPKGSFSTLEIQRTEQGDSAMYLCASSTGLTETQYFGPGTRLLVL.

The chain has TRBV7-2 and TRBJ1-5; TRBD1 agrees at 11 bases. The CDR3 consists of 15 residues. J gave up 5 bases and V 2 bases, and 2 bases lay outside the gene matches. Germline V lookup: CDR1 SGHTA, CDR2 FQGNSA. The CDR3 DNA is TGTGCCAGCAGCTTAAGGACAGGGGGCGATCAGCCCCAGCATTTT. Translating it yields CASSLRTGGDQPQHF. Looking up the rest from reference TRBV7-2 and TRBJ1-5 gives the full variable domain: GAGVSQSPSNKVTEKGKDVELRCDPISGHTALYWYRQSLGQGLEFLIYFQGNSAPDKSGLPSDRFSAERTGGSVSTLTIQRTQQEDSAVYLCASSLRTGGDQPQHFGDGTRLSIL.